Sequencing of this T cell receptor (beta chain) was carried out in a study of early stage breast cancer tumors. This CDR3 has 15 residues. V lost 6 bases and J lost 2, with 14 bases in between. Germline CDR1 and CDR2: SNHLY and FYNNEI. Repertoires were generated with immunoSEQ multiplex PCR, while TCRdb's copy carries only in-frame clones and drops some. This table holds 65,000 to 75,000 clones, more than 70% found once. Sample: blood. The chain has TRBV2 and TRBJ1-5; D might be TRBD1 (5 bases). This TCR was recovered from a person aged 35-55 years with breast cancer. The CDR3 loop reads CASRETEYGNQPQHF. The DNA of the CDR3 is TGTGCCAGCAGGGAGACAGAGTACGGCAATCAGCCCCAGCATTTT.